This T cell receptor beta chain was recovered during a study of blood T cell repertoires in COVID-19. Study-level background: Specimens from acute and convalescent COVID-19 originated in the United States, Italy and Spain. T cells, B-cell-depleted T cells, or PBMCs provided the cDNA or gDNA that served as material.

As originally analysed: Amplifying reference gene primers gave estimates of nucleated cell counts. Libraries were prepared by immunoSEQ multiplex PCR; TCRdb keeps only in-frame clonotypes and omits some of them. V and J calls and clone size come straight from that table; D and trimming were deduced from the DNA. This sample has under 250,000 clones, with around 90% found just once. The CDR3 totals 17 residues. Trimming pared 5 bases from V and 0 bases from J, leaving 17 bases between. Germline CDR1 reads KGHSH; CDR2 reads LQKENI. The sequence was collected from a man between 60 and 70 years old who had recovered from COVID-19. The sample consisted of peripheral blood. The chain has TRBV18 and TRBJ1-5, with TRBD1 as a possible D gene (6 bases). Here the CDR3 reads CASSSDRPYYSNQPQHF. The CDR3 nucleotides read TGTGCCAGCTCATCAGACAGGCCTTATTATAGCAATCAGCCCCAGCATTTT.